This T cell receptor (beta chain) was recorded in a study of T cell responses to AZD1222 COVID-19 vaccine. General study points: Mapped onto spike, vaccine-associated CD4 TCRs spanned it and were dominant at 160-218 and 743-854. Females made up more of the donors, who were largely white British, and clonal diversity may have come out too low. The reported proportion of spike-specific TCRs targeting unmutated variant regions was nearly half. Baseline seropositivity occurred in only six or seven AZD1222 recipients.

To note about this clone: Its antigen is still unknown.

This CDR3 region has 15 residues. Trimming took 1 base from V and 2 from J, leaving 12 bases between them. Per the germline V gene, CDR1 is SGHTA and CDR2 is FQGNSA. TCRdb keeps only in-frame clones here, not all; method: immunoSEQ multiplex PCR. Of over 150,000 clones in the sample, 90% are singletons; the top ten hold around 2.9%. The rearrangement joins TRBV7-2 to TRBJ2-7; D call uncertain. This TCR was recovered from an adult in good health. Source: peripheral blood, taken on day 0 of AZD1222 vaccination. Here the CDR3 DNA reads TGTGCCAGCAGCTTAGGGTTAGGGCCCACCTACGAGCAGTACTTC. Encoded protein: CASSLGLGPTYEQYF.